This TCR beta chain originates from a study of early T cells in non-severe SARS-CoV-2 infection. The V end lost 4 bases, the J end lost 6 bases, and 19 bases lay between the germline ends. The CDR3 runs to 16 residues. CDR1 and CDR2 from the germline V gene are SEHNR and FQNEAQ (reference sequence). One entry per CDR3 protein results from TCRdb running MiXCR on the 5' RACE reads. The repertoire includes approximately 120,000 distinct CDR3 sequences, about 15% of them detected once, and 21% sits in the top ten. The chain combines TRBV7-9 with TRBJ2-1; D perhaps matches TRBD1 (6 bases). Sequencing used whole blood. The sequence derives from an adult who was a healthcare worker with PCR-confirmed SARS-CoV-2 infection or an uninfected control (not recorded which). CDR3 DNA: TGTGCCAGCAGCTACTCCGGGACAAGGTTGGGCAATGAGCAGTTCTTC. Encoded protein: CASSYSGTRLGNEQFF.